Listed below are T cell receptor beta chains from one sample, sequenced in a study of CD8 T cells in Susac syndrome. Each CDR3 protein is one row after TCRdb ran MiXCR on the immunoSEQ multiplex PCR reads. The sample has 160,000 or so distinct CDR3 sequences, 92% seen once; the top ten hold 0.08%. Source material: CD4+ T cells from PBMCs. The receptors derive from a human donor in good health. CDR3s include the opening cysteine and the closing phenylalanine or tryptophan. The D gene is left open where the match is weak. Only some rows state a clone size, as once, few, many or a class for expanded clones.

>.|TRBJ2-5|TRBV12-3/TRBV12-4|.
TGTGCCAGCAGCCCCCAGGACCAAGAGACCCAGTACTTC
CASSPQDQETQYF
>.|TRBJ2-3|TRBV10-1|.
TGCGCCAGCAGTGAGGTCGTGGATACGCAGTATTTT
CASSEVVDTQYF
>.|TRBJ2-5|TRBV6-6|TRBD1
TGTGCCAGCCACAGGGGTTTGCTTGAGACCCAGTACTTC
CASHRGLLETQYF
>few|TRBJ2-3|TRBV6-6|.
TGTGCCAGCAGTTACGGGCAGAGCACAGATACGCAGTATTTT
CASSYGQSTDTQYF
>.|TRBJ2-7|TRBV28|TRBD2
TGTGCCAGCAGTTACCCGGGAGCGGGGTATTACGAGCAGTACTTC
CASSYPGAGYYEQYF
>.|TRBJ2-5|TRBV2|.
TGTGCCAGCAGTGGGGCGTCGGAGACCCAGTACTTC
CASSGASETQYF
>once|TRBJ2-7|TRBV18|.
TGTGCCAGCACCGAGGGTGGTCTCGGCGAGCAGTACTTC
CASTEGGLGEQYF
>.|TRBJ2-1|TRBV4-3|.
TGCGCCAGCAGCCGATCCGACAGAAACTCCTACAATGAGCAGTTCTTC
CASSRSDRNSYNEQFF
>.|TRBJ1-5|TRBV5-1|TRBD1
TGCGCCAGCAGCTTGGCGGGACAGGGCAGGGAGCCCCAGCATTTT
CASSLAGQGREPQHF
>.|TRBJ2-1|TRBV5-4|TRBD2
TGTGCCAGCAGCCCCTGGGCTAGCGGGAGCTCCTACAATGAGCAGTTCTTC
CASSPWASGSSYNEQFF
>once|TRBJ2-7|TRBV28|.
TGTGCCAGCAGTTTATATTTTGGTTTCCACGAGCAGTACTTC
CASSLYFGFHEQYF